The rows below give T cell receptor beta chains drawn from one sample of a study of CD8+CD57+ T cells in acquired aplastic anemia. TCRdb reprocessed the reads with MiXCR, giving one entry per CDR3 protein. The table lists about 160,000 distinct CDR3 sequences, more than 45% of them singletons, with 3% to 4% in the top ten. The material sequenced was sorted CD4+, CD8+, or CD8+CD57+ T cells (not recorded which) from PBMCs. These receptors were obtained from a human donor with aplastic anemia. CDR3s include the opening cysteine and the closing phenylalanine or tryptophan. A D gene is named only where the DNA matches it firmly. Expanded clones are given a class, and other clones once, few, many or no size at all.

d_call: TRBD1; j_call: TRBJ1-2; v_call: TRBV10-3; clone_size: -; cdr3_aa: CAISIQGSNYGYTF; cdr3_nt: TGTGCCATCAGTATACAGGGGAGCAACTATGGCTACACCTTC
d_call: TRBD1; j_call: TRBJ1-2; v_call: TRBV20-1; clone_size: -; cdr3_aa: CSAGDSDRTGGYTF; cdr3_nt: TGCAGTGCTGGAGATTCAGACAGGACAGGTGGCTACACCTTC
d_call: -; j_call: TRBJ2-5; v_call: TRBV7-2; clone_size: many; cdr3_aa: CASSFYPQGETQYF; cdr3_nt: TGTGCCAGCAGCTTTTATCCCCAGGGAGAGACCCAGTACTTC
d_call: -; j_call: TRBJ1-2; v_call: TRBV29-1; clone_size: -; cdr3_aa: CSGFRNGYTF; cdr3_nt: TGCAGCGGCTTTAGGAATGGCTACACCTTC
d_call: -; j_call: TRBJ1-3; v_call: TRBV14; clone_size: many; cdr3_aa: CASSPSPLGGNTIYF; cdr3_nt: TGTGCCAGCAGCCCCAGCCCATTGGGGGGAAACACCATATATTTT
d_call: -; j_call: TRBJ1-5; v_call: TRBV7-2; clone_size: many; cdr3_aa: CASSLANQPQHF; cdr3_nt: TGTGCCAGCAGCTTAGCGAATCAGCCCCAGCATTTT
d_call: -; j_call: TRBJ1-5; v_call: TRBV2; clone_size: -; cdr3_aa: CASRDAARGRWPQHF; cdr3_nt: TGTGCCAGCAGGGACGCGGCTCGGGGTCGGTGGCCCCAGCATTTT
d_call: TRBD1; j_call: TRBJ1-1; v_call: TRBV15; clone_size: -; cdr3_aa: CATSRQGQVNTEAFF; cdr3_nt: TGTGCCACCAGCAGACAAGGACAGGTGAACACTGAAGCTTTCTTT
d_call: -; j_call: TRBJ2-1; v_call: TRBV7-2; clone_size: -; cdr3_aa: CASSLGGGNEQFF; cdr3_nt: TGTGCCAGCAGCTTAGGGGGTGGCAATGAGCAGTTCTTC
d_call: TRBD1; j_call: TRBJ2-7; v_call: TRBV29-1; clone_size: -; cdr3_aa: CSVEDEGGTGFVEQYF; cdr3_nt: TGCAGCGTTGAAGATGAAGGCGGGACAGGGTTCGTCGAGCAGTACTTC
d_call: TRBD1; j_call: TRBJ1-5; v_call: TRBV25-1; clone_size: -; cdr3_aa: CASSDGQENQPQHF; cdr3_nt: TGTGCCAGCAGTGACGGACAGGAAAATCAGCCCCAGCATTTT
d_call: -; j_call: TRBJ2-1; v_call: TRBV10-3; clone_size: -; cdr3_aa: CAISFDVRGGNEQFF; cdr3_nt: TGTGCCATCAGCTTTGACGTTCGGGGTGGCAATGAGCAGTTCTTC
d_call: -; j_call: TRBJ1-1; v_call: TRBV19; clone_size: many; cdr3_aa: CASSIGGSENTEAFF; cdr3_nt: TGTGCCAGTAGTATAGGGGGATCAGAGAACACTGAAGCTTTCTTT
d_call: TRBD2; j_call: TRBJ2-2; v_call: TRBV10-2; clone_size: -; cdr3_aa: CASSEWGRDTGELFF; cdr3_nt: TGCGCCAGCAGTGAGTGGGGGAGGGACACCGGGGAGCTGTTTTTT
d_call: TRBD1; j_call: TRBJ1-2; v_call: TRBV19; clone_size: -; cdr3_aa: CASNAGRQGYGYTF; cdr3_nt: TGTGCCAGTAATGCGGGGAGACAGGGCTATGGCTACACCTTC
d_call: -; j_call: TRBJ1-5; v_call: TRBV7-9; clone_size: once; cdr3_aa: CASSFKGDQPQHF; cdr3_nt: TGTGCCAGCAGCTTTAAGGGGGATCAGCCCCAGCATTTT
d_call: TRBD2; j_call: TRBJ2-5; v_call: TRBV25-1; clone_size: once; cdr3_aa: CASSEGGAGGGETQYF; cdr3_nt: TGTGCCAGCAGTGAAGGTGGAGCGGGAGGAGGAGAGACCCAGTACTTC
d_call: -; j_call: TRBJ1-5; v_call: TRBV7-9; clone_size: few; cdr3_aa: CASSQTDSNQPQHF; cdr3_nt: TGTGCCAGCAGCCAGACGGACAGCAATCAGCCCCAGCATTTT
d_call: TRBD1; j_call: TRBJ2-5; v_call: TRBV10-1; clone_size: few; cdr3_aa: CAISESRQGQETQYF; cdr3_nt: TGTGCCATCAGTGAGTCGAGACAGGGCCAAGAGACCCAGTACTTC
d_call: -; j_call: TRBJ2-2; v_call: TRBV6-5; clone_size: many; cdr3_aa: CASSYRRDNTGELFF; cdr3_nt: TGTGCCAGCAGTTACCGTCGGGACAACACCGGGGAGCTGTTTTTT
d_call: -; j_call: TRBJ1-6; v_call: TRBV7-9; clone_size: few; cdr3_aa: CASSLNRENNSPLHF; cdr3_nt: TGTGCCAGCAGCCTGAATCGAGAAAATAATTCACCCCTCCACTTT
d_call: TRBD1; j_call: TRBJ1-1; v_call: TRBV25-1; clone_size: -; cdr3_aa: CASSKTGVEAFF; cdr3_nt: TGTGCCAGCAGCAAAACAGGGGTAGAAGCTTTCTTT
d_call: -; j_call: TRBJ2-7; v_call: TRBV7-2; clone_size: -; cdr3_aa: CASTSARSYEQYF; cdr3_nt: TGTGCCAGCACCTCGGCCAGATCCTACGAGCAGTACTTC
d_call: -; j_call: TRBJ1-2; v_call: TRBV6-5; clone_size: many; cdr3_aa: CASSYSTRAAYGYTF; cdr3_nt: TGTGCCAGCAGTTACTCGACGCGGGCAGCCTATGGCTACACCTTC
d_call: -; j_call: TRBJ2-7; v_call: TRBV19; clone_size: few; cdr3_aa: CASRGLSEQYF; cdr3_nt: TGTGCCAGTCGCGGACTGTCCGAGCAGTACTTC
d_call: -; j_call: TRBJ2-7; v_call: TRBV30; clone_size: -; cdr3_aa: CAWSRPGGEQYF; cdr3_nt: TGTGCCTGGAGCCGTCCGGGCGGCGAGCAGTACTTC
d_call: -; j_call: TRBJ1-4; v_call: TRBV25-1; clone_size: many; cdr3_aa: CASSAPGLQNEKLFF; cdr3_nt: TGTGCCAGCAGTGCTCCGGGACTGCAAAATGAAAAACTGTTTTTT
d_call: -; j_call: TRBJ2-3; v_call: TRBV6-1; clone_size: many; cdr3_aa: CASSGQTTDTQYF; cdr3_nt: TGTGCCAGCTCGGGACAAACCACAGATACGCAGTATTTT
d_call: TRBD1; j_call: TRBJ1-2; v_call: TRBV10-3; clone_size: -; cdr3_aa: CAISGGTGTGLDYGYTF; cdr3_nt: TGTGCCATCAGTGGTGGTACCGGGACAGGGTTGGACTATGGCTACACCTTC